These 17 T cell receptor beta chains were sequenced from one sample in a study of Graves' ophthalmopathy and Graves' hyperthyroidism. RNA transcripts provided the template for amplifying TCR beta CDR3 regions. Following a first-round RT-PCR that used HTBI primers, a second-round multiplex PCR was carried out. Using its own MiXCR run on the multiplex PCR reads, TCRdb lists one record per CDR3 protein. The data show about 400,000 distinct CDR3 sequences, around 19% seen once. The material sequenced was peripheral blood. These TCRs come from a woman under 30 with Graves' ophthalmopathy.

This clonotype showed up many times. The chain employs TRBV2 and TRBJ1-2; 7 bases are shared with TRBD1. Germline values: CDR1 SNHLY, CDR2 FYNNEI. V dropped 7 bases and J dropped 1; count of bases not matched to a gene: 12. The CDR3 loop spans 16 amino acids. In DNA form, the CDR3 reads TGTGCCAGCACCCAAGGACAGGCGGGGGTTAACTATGGCTACACCTTC. It is translated as CASTQGQAGVNYGYTF.

This clonotype occurred many times. V is TRBV20-1 and J is TRBJ2-5; 7 bases are a match to TRBD2. The CDR3 is made up of 16 amino acids. From germline, CDR1 is DFQATT and CDR2 SNEGSKA (reference sequence). V was pared by 1 base and J by 5 bases, with 13 bases of the junction left unmatched. CDR3 residues: CSARVLEGGYTETQYF. In nucleotides, the CDR3 is TGCAGTGCTAGAGTTCTGGAGGGAGGGTATACGGAGACCCAGTACTTC.

This clonotype was detected many times. The chain employs TRBV7-2 and TRBJ2-4, with D hard to call. Germline V gene data show CDR1 as SGHTA and CDR2 as FQGNSA. The CDR3 covers 12 residues. Trimming stripped 2 bases from V and 7 bases from J, with 6 bases between. The CDR3 sequence: CASSLMSNIQYF. The DNA of the CDR3 is TGTGCCAGCAGCTTAATGTCCAACATTCAGTACTTC.

Many counts were recorded for this clonotype. The chain joins TRBV5-6 to TRBJ2-2; 9 bases are shared with TRBD1. J gave up 0 bases and V 5 bases, and 8 bases lay outside the gene matches. The CDR3 length is 17 residues. Per germline, CDR1 SGHDT and CDR2 YYEEEE. The CDR3 here is CASSLWTGETNTGELFF. CDR3 nucleotide sequence: TGTGCCAGCAGTCTTTGGACAGGGGAAACGAACACCGGGGAGCTGTTTTTT.

J is TRBJ2-7 and V is TRBV6-1, with TRBD2 matching over 7 bases. V was pared by 2 bases and J by 2 bases, with 6 bases of the junction left unmatched. CDR3 length equals 15 residues. Germline CDR1 is MNHNS and CDR2 is SASEGT. In DNA form, the CDR3 reads TGTGCCAGCAGTGAAATGGAGCGGGGCGCCTACGAGCAGTACTTC. It is translated as CASSEMERGAYEQYF.

This clonotype was seen many times. The CDR3 bases are TGTGCCTGGACTAGAACATTTCCCTACGAGCAGTACTTC. Its protein product is CAWTRTFPYEQYF. The chain couples TRBV30 to TRBJ2-7; D is uncertain. Germline CDR1 is GTSNPN and CDR2 is SVGIG (reference sequence). The CDR3 contains 13 residues. Trimming left V 4 bases short and J 2 bases short, with 12 bases between.

This clonotype appeared many times. This chain joins TRBV15 and TRBJ1-5, with 7 bases fitting TRBD1. The CDR3 consists of 15 residues. V lost 3 bases to trimming and J lost 4 bases; unmatched junction nucleotides: 6. Per the germline V gene, CDR1 is LNHNV and CDR2 is YYDKDF (reference sequence). CDR3: CATSSDSGGNQPQHF. Written as DNA, the CDR3 is TGTGCCACCAGCAGCGATTCAGGGGGAAATCAGCCCCAGCATTTT.

This clonotype came up a few times. The rearrangement joins TRBV6-5 to TRBJ2-5; 7 bases are shared with TRBD2. Germline-derived CDR1 and CDR2 are MNHEY and SVGAGI. With V trimmed by 1 base and J by 2 bases, 10 bases remained unmatched. The CDR3 covers 17 residues. CDR3 nucleotide sequence: TGTGCCAGCAGTTACTTAGCGGGTTCCGGCCCTCAAGAGACCCAGTACTTC. Translating gives CASSYLAGSGPQETQYF.

The chain employs TRBV30 and TRBJ2-7; 11 bases agree with TRBD1. From germline, CDR1 is GTSNPN and CDR2 SVGIG (reference sequence). After removal of 3 bases from V and 3 bases from J, the junction contained 4 bases not matched to a gene. CDR3 length: 14 residues. The CDR3 nucleotides read TGTGCCTGGAGCGGGGGACAGGGGGTCTACGAGCAGTACTTC. Its protein product is CAWSGGQGVYEQYF.

This clonotype has ten or more counts. The rearrangement joins TRBV6-2 or TRBV6-3 to TRBJ2-7; no clear D. The CDR3 is 13 amino acids. From germline, CDR1 is MNHEY and CDR2 SVGEGT. Deletions cut 4 bases from V and 3 bases from J, with 10 bases between. The CDR3 DNA reads as TGTGCCAGCAGTTGGATCCAGTTCTACGAGCAGTACTTC. Protein: CASSWIQFYEQYF.

This clonotype was recorded many times. The chain uses TRBV11-2 and TRBJ2-5, with D possibly called TRBD1 or TRBD2 (5 bases each). The germline gives CDR1 SGHAT, CDR2 FQNNGV. The CDR3 has 14 residues. The V end lost 6 bases, the J end lost 3 bases, and 14 bases lay between the germline ends. CDR3 sequence: CASRSPGPKETQYF. Here the CDR3 DNA reads TGTGCCAGCAGGTCGCCGGGACCGAAAGAGACCCAGTACTTC.

This clonotype appeared many times. The rearrangement links TRBV29-1 to TRBJ2-7; no clear D. This CDR3 has 13 residues. Germline V lookup: CDR1 SQVTM, CDR2 ANQGSEA. V was clipped by 4 bases and J by 6 bases, with 16 bases between them. The CDR3 is CSVGFTLLGEQYF. CDR3 coding DNA: TGCAGCGTTGGGTTCACCCTCTTGGGCGAGCAGTACTTC.

This clonotype was counted only a few times. The rearrangement uses TRBV7-2 and TRBJ2-7, with 8 bases identical to TRBD1. CDR3 length equals 13 residues. In germline, CDR1 is SGHTA, CDR2 FQGNSA. V lost 5 bases to trimming and J lost 5 bases; unmatched junction nucleotides: 5. The CDR3 region has the DNA TGTGCCAGCAGCCCGGACAGGGATAACGAGCAGTACTTC. It codes for CASSPDRDNEQYF.

This clonotype was detected many times. The V gene is TRBV6-2 or TRBV6-3, the J gene TRBJ2-7; D is unresolved. The germline V and J ends were trimmed by 2 bases and 9 bases, with 17 bases remaining between them. Germline assignment: CDR1 MNHEY and CDR2 SVGEGT. The CDR3 spans 14 residues. The CDR3 here is CASSYHAVALGQYF. CDR3 sequence (DNA): TGTGCCAGCAGTTACCACGCCGTTGCGCTGGGGCAGTACTTC.

This clonotype was observed at least ten times. This sequence joins TRBV29-1 and TRBJ2-2, with TRBD2 matching over 9 bases. The CDR3 is 14 residues long. Losses at the gene ends were 3 bases for V and 6 bases for J; bases not matched to a gene: 5. CDR1 and CDR2 (germline): SQVTM, ANQGSEA. CDR3 bases: TGCAGCGTTGACGGCGGGAGGGCGGCCGGGGAGCTGTTTTTT. Its translation: CSVDGGRAAGELFF.

This clonotype came up many times. The CDR3 DNA follows: TGTGCCAGCAGTTTGAATCAGGGGGCGCGGAGCGCCGGGGAGCTGTTTTTT. Its protein is CASSLNQGARSAGELFF. The chain uses TRBV28 and TRBJ2-2; 8 bases map to TRBD1. Germline lookup yields CDR1 MDHEN and CDR2 SYDVKM. This CDR3 comprises 17 residues. The V gene end was trimmed by 3 bases and the J gene end by 6 bases; junction bases not matched to a gene: 12.

This clonotype was picked up many times. The V gene is TRBV10-3, the J gene TRBJ2-6; weak D call: TRBD2 (6 bases). The CDR3 totals 15 residues. Trimming removed 3 bases from V and 3 bases from J, with 9 bases in between. In germline, CDR1 is ENHRY, CDR2 SYGVKD. The CDR3 is CAISDGRFGANVLTF. The CDR3 nucleotides read TGTGCCATCAGTGATGGGAGGTTTGGGGCCAACGTCCTGACTTTC.